Below are 28 T cell receptor beta chains sequenced from a single sample in a study of PD-1 blockade in classical Hodgkin lymphoma. Each patient relapsed following autologous stem cell transplantation, and prior brentuximab vedotin exposure differed. The method was immunoSEQ multiplex PCR; TCRdb's version includes in-frame clones alone and lacks a portion of them. This table has 100,000 or so clones, around 89% appearing once. The source material was peripheral blood mononuclear cells (PBMCs), sampled before the second cycle of nivolumab. Receptors originate from a human donor with classical Hodgkin lymphoma.

This sequence joins TRBV19 and TRBJ1-1; tentatively, D is TRBD1 (5 bases). CDR3 length equals 13 residues. V lost 1 base and J lost 9, with 12 bases in between. Germline V gives CDR1 LNHDA, CDR2 SQIVND (reference sequence). The CDR3 coding sequence is TGTGCCAGTAGTATAGGTGGGGGAGAAAAAGCTTTCTTT. This translates into CASSIGGGEKAFF.

This clone was seen only once. This chain joins TRBV4-2 and TRBJ2-3; TRBD2 might be the D (6 bases). CDR1 and CDR2 (germline): LGHNA, YNFKEQ. Trimming pared 1 base from V and 6 bases from J, leaving 14 bases between. The CDR3 spans 15 residues. CDR3 bases: TGTGCCAGCAGCCAAGGGACTATTAGCTTTGATACGCAGTATTTT. Its translation: CASSQGTISFDTQYF.

The V gene is TRBV5-1, the J gene TRBJ1-3; possibly TRBD1 for D (5 bases). Per germline, CDR1 SGHRS and CDR2 YFSETQ. With 0 bases removed from V and 0 bases from J, the gap between germline ends came to 10 bases. The length of the CDR3 is 16 residues. CDR3 sequence (DNA): TGCGCCAGCAGCTTGGGCAGGACATTCTCTGGAAACACCATATATTTT. Translating it yields CASSLGRTFSGNTIYF.

V usage is TRBV19 and J usage is TRBJ1-1, with 9 bases fitting TRBD1. The CDR3 loop spans 14 amino acids. Trimming cost V 10 bases and J 5 bases; bases outside gene matches: 11. CDR1 and CDR2 (germline): LNHDA, SQIVND (reference sequence). The CDR3 loop is CAIGTGQGETEAFF. The CDR3 DNA reads as TGTGCCATCGGTACGGGACAGGGAGAAACTGAAGCTTTCTTT.

The V gene is TRBV9, the J gene TRBJ1-5; 8 bases match TRBD1. In germline, CDR1 is SGDLS, CDR2 YYNGEE. CDR3 length equals 15 residues. V lost 5 bases and J lost 1; bases outside the gene matches: 5. The CDR3 is CASSETGVSNQPQHF. CDR3 in DNA: TGTGCCAGCAGTGAGACAGGGGTGAGCAATCAGCCCCAGCATTTT.

The CDR3 protein is CAWSWGGAYEQYF. The CDR3 DNA reads TGTGCCTGGAGTTGGGGCGGGGCCTACGAGCAGTACTTC. The chain uses TRBV30 and TRBJ2-7, with D possibly being TRBD2 (6 bases). There are 13 residues in the CDR3. V dropped 2 bases and J dropped 2 bases, with 10 bases sitting between them. Per germline, CDR1 GTSNPN and CDR2 SVGIG (reference sequence).

The chain couples TRBV10-3 to TRBJ2-5; 8 bases fit TRBD1. The CDR3 extends over 12 amino acids. Trimming took 7 bases from V and 4 from J; bases not matched to a gene: 2. CDR1 is ENHRY, CDR2 SYGVKD, per germline. The CDR3 reads CAINTGGETQYF. The CDR3 coding sequence is TGTGCCATCAACACAGGGGGAGAGACCCAGTACTTC.

In this sample, this clone turned up once. The genes are TRBV4-2 and TRBJ2-3, with D perhaps matching TRBD2 (6 bases). This CDR3 has 20 residues. Per germline, CDR1 LGHNA and CDR2 YNFKEQ. The V end was cut by 1 base, the J end by 3 bases, with 26 bases between. In DNA, the CDR3 is TGTGCCAGCAGCCAAGGGGGAGGTACGGGGAAAACCGGGCTTACAGATACGCAGTATTTT. Translated, it gives CASSQGGGTGKTGLTDTQYF.

The V and J genes are TRBV4-2 and TRBJ1-3, with D possibly TRBD1 on 6 matching bases. Per germline, CDR1 LGHNA and CDR2 YNFKEQ. CDR3 length: 16 residues. The V end lost 2 bases, the J end lost 0 bases, and 11 bases lay between the germline ends. The CDR3 region is CASSQNTGNSGNTIYF. For the CDR3, the DNA is TGTGCCAGCAGCCAAAATACAGGGAACTCTGGAAACACCATATATTTT.

V is TRBV18 and J is TRBJ1-6; weak D call: TRBD1 (5 bases). Germline V gene data show CDR1 as KGHSH and CDR2 as LQKENI. V lost 3 bases and J lost 7, with 10 bases in between. The CDR3 is made up of 14 amino acids. The CDR3 is CASSPGTENSPLHF. CDR3 DNA sequence: TGTGCCAGCTCACCCGGGACGGAAAATTCACCCCTCCACTTT. The whole variable domain, remainder taken from reference TRBV18 and TRBJ1-6, is NAGVMQNPRHLVRRRGQEARLRCSPMKGHSHVYWYRQLPEEGLKFMVYLQKENIIDESGMPKERFSAEFPKEGPSILRIQQVVRGDSAAYFCASSPGTENSPLHFGNGTRLTVT.

The V and J genes are TRBV7-9 and TRBJ2-3, with D perhaps matching TRBD2 (5 bases). Germline V gives CDR1 SEHNR, CDR2 FQNEAQ (reference sequence). This CDR3 is 13 amino acids long. The V and J ends lost 10 bases and 1 base respectively, with 12 bases between them. CDR3: CATSGVGTDTQYF. For the CDR3, the DNA is TGTGCCACATCCGGGGTAGGCACAGATACGCAGTATTTT.

The CDR3 loop is CASSLTGPRSSYNSPLHF. CDR3 DNA sequence: TGTGCCAGCAGTTTAACCGGGCCTAGGAGCTCCTATAATTCACCCCTCCACTTT. The chain carries TRBV28 and TRBJ1-6; D gene ambiguous. Trimming cost V 2 bases and J 0 bases, with 14 bases left between them. CDR3 length equals 18 residues. Germline V CDR1 and CDR2: MDHEN, SYDVKM. The variable domain in full, completed from reference TRBV28 and TRBJ1-6, reads DVKVTQSSRYLVKRTGEKVFLECVQDMDHENMFWYRQDPGLGLRLIYFSYDVKMKEKGDIPEGYSVSREKKERFSLILESASTNQTSMYLCASSLTGPRSSYNSPLHFGNGTRLTVT.

This clone occurred once. The chain combines TRBV30 with TRBJ2-4; possible D gene TRBD1, 5 bases. This CDR3 is built from 14 residues. Germline CDR1 reads GTSNPN; CDR2 reads SVGIG (reference sequence). V was pared by 0 bases and J by 1 base, with 7 bases between. This chain's CDR3 is CAWSVGVAKNIQYF. The CDR3 bases are TGTGCCTGGAGTGTAGGGGTGGCCAAAAACATTCAGTACTTC.

V is TRBV25-1 and J is TRBJ1-1; no firm D call. Trimming left V 1 base short and J 5 bases short, with 17 bases between. The CDR3 is made up of 16 amino acids. CDR1 is MGHDK, CDR2 SYGVNS, per germline. The CDR3 region is CASSEFRIGMETEAFF. The CDR3 DNA is TGTGCCAGCAGTGAATTCAGAATCGGGATGGAGACTGAAGCTTTCTTT.

V is TRBV12-5 and J is TRBJ1-1; D is ambiguous. CDR1 LGHNT and CDR2 FRNRAP come from the germline V gene. The V gene lost 1 base and the J gene lost 2 bases, with 5 bases spanning the gap. The length of the CDR3 is 13 residues. The chain's CDR3 is CASGLDGNTEAFF. The CDR3 nucleotides are TGTGCTAGTGGTTTGGACGGAAACACTGAAGCTTTCTTT.

This chain joins TRBV6-1 and TRBJ2-7; the D is unclear. The CDR3 totals 13 residues. V was shortened by 2 bases and J by 3 bases, with 8 bases between the two germline ends. Germline loops: CDR1 MNHNS, CDR2 SASEGT. The CDR3 reads CASSELAGYEQYF. CDR3 nucleotides: TGTGCCAGCAGTGAATTGGCAGGCTACGAGCAGTACTTC.

This sequence joins TRBV9 and TRBJ1-6, with TRBD1 matching over 11 bases. The length of the CDR3 is 17 residues. The junction had 11 bases not matched to a gene; V was cut back by 2 bases and J by 10 bases. Germline CDR1 SGDLS, CDR2 YYNGEE. CDR3 sequence: CASSVEGGQGVKSPLHF. The CDR3 DNA follows: TGTGCCAGCAGCGTGGAGGGGGGACAGGGGGTCAAATCACCCCTCCACTTT.

V is TRBV15 and J is TRBJ1-5; no reliable D call. The CDR3 is made up of 13 amino acids. From germline, CDR1 is LNHNV and CDR2 YYDKDF (reference sequence). With 3 bases removed from V and 9 bases from J, the gap between germline ends came to 12 bases. In DNA, the CDR3 is TGTGCCACCAGCAGGGAAGTGGAGGGGCCCCAGCATTTT. This gives the protein CATSREVEGPQHF.

This clone occurred once. At the DNA level, this CDR3 is encoded by other sequences in the same sample as well. The chain links TRBV30 to TRBJ2-5; D is possibly TRBD1 or TRBD2 (5 bases each). Germline-derived CDR1 and CDR2 are GTSNPN and SVGIG (reference sequence). The CDR3 is 11 residues long. V lost 1 base to trimming and J lost 5 bases, with 5 bases between them. The CDR3 DNA sequence: TGTGCCTGGAGTGGGGGGGAGACCCAGTACTTC. Translating it yields CAWSGGETQYF.

The V and J genes are TRBV14 and TRBJ1-3; D gene uncertain. The germline CDR1 and CDR2 sequences are SGHDN and FVKESK. There are 12 residues in the CDR3. V was trimmed by 4 bases and J by 7 bases, leaving 8 bases between them. The CDR3 reads CASSPTHNTIYF. The CDR3 DNA sequence: TGTGCCAGCAGCCCTACCCATAACACCATATATTTT.

The rearrangement links TRBV29-1 to TRBJ1-2, with a tentative D call TRBD1 (5 bases). V gave up 4 bases and J gave up 0 bases, with 9 bases separating them. Looked up from germline, CDR1 is SQVTM and CDR2 is ANQGSEA. The CDR3 loop spans 13 amino acids. The CDR3 sequence is CSVGGGANYGYTF. The CDR3 nucleotides are TGCAGCGTTGGGGGGGGTGCTAACTATGGCTACACCTTC.

This clone was seen once. The rearrangement links TRBV28 to TRBJ2-7; 7 nucleotides match TRBD1. The V gene end was trimmed by 8 bases and the J gene end by 6 bases; junction bases not matched to a gene: 13. CDR1 is MDHEN, CDR2 SYDVKM, per germline. This CDR3 has 14 amino acids. Here the CDR3 DNA reads TGTGCCAGCCGACCGGGACAGTGGGGTATCGAGCAGTACTTC. This codes for CASRPGQWGIEQYF.

The gene calls are TRBV27 and TRBJ1-4; 8 bases fit TRBD1. Germline loops: CDR1 MNHEY, CDR2 SMNVEV (reference sequence). The CDR3 extends over 16 amino acids. J gave up 0 bases and V 5 bases, and 5 bases lay outside the gene matches. CDR3 coding DNA: TGTGCCAGCAGTACAACACAGGGGGCAACTAATGAAAAACTGTTTTTT. It codes for CASSTTQGATNEKLFF.

The CDR3 region has the DNA TGTGCCAGCAGCGGTCGGGGAATTAGCTCCTACGAGCAGTACTTC. Translated, it gives CASSGRGISSYEQYF. This rearrangement joins TRBV13 to TRBJ2-7, with D possibly being TRBD2 (5 bases). With 5 bases removed from V and 0 bases from J, the gap between germline ends came to 14 bases. Looked up from germline, CDR1 is PRHDT and CDR2 is FYEKMQ (reference sequence). This CDR3 is built from 15 residues.

This clone came up once. The chain employs TRBV4-1 and TRBJ1-1; TRBD1 might be the D (6 bases). The CDR3 has 15 amino acids. V gave up 5 bases and J gave up 5 bases, with 18 bases separating them. The germline gives CDR1 MGHRA, CDR2 YSYEKL. Written as DNA, the CDR3 is TGCGCCAGCAGCTTCCAAGGGGGAGGGGGAACTGAAGCTTTCTTT. Translating gives CASSFQGGGGTEAFF.

The chain uses TRBV4-2 and TRBJ2-1; D gene unclear. Deletions cut 1 base from V and 9 bases from J, with 10 bases between. From germline, CDR1 is LGHNA and CDR2 YNFKEQ. CDR3 length equals 13 residues. The CDR3 region has the DNA TGTGCCAGCAGCCAAGCCGGCGCGGTTGAGCAGTTCTTC. Its protein product is CASSQAGAVEQFF.

The rearrangement uses TRBV18 and TRBJ2-1, with D unclear. The CDR3 contains 15 residues. Per germline, CDR1 KGHSH and CDR2 LQKENI. Trimming shortened V by 1 base and J by 0 bases, and 7 bases separated the two germline ends. The CDR3 loop reads CASSPLGGSYNEQFF. The CDR3 nucleotides are TGTGCCAGCTCACCACTGGGTGGCTCCTACAATGAGCAGTTCTTC.

This chain joins TRBV27 and TRBJ1-1, with D tentatively TRBD1 (5 bases). The V end lost 5 bases, the J end lost 0 bases, and 19 bases lay between the germline ends. CDR3 length: 17 residues. Germline values: CDR1 MNHEY, CDR2 SMNVEV (reference sequence). The CDR3 sequence is CASSPLGEGRVNTEAFF. DNA of the CDR3: TGTGCCAGCAGTCCCCTCGGGGAGGGGAGAGTGAACACTGAAGCTTTCTTT.